The source of this TCR beta chain is a study of blood T cell repertoires in COVID-19. CDR3 length equals 13 residues. V shed 11 bases, J shed 3 bases, and the junction held 7 bases outside the gene matches. In the authors' methods: By means of reference gene primer amplification, nucleated cell counts were estimated. The table came from immunoSEQ multiplex PCR; TCRdb's copy has only in-frame clones and leaves some out. V and J calls and clone size come straight from that table; D and trimming were deduced from the DNA. The profile shows over 150,000 clones, less than 90% of them singletons. This clone was observed once.

The specimen sequenced was peripheral blood. This TCR was recovered from a man aged 18 to 35 with active or convalescent COVID-19. The J gene is TRBJ2-1, the V gene TRBV12-3 or TRBV12-4; 7 nucleotides line up with TRBD2. In DNA, the CDR3 is TGTGCCGTACTAGCGAAACTCTACAATGAGCAGTTCTTC. Its protein is CAVLAKLYNEQFF.